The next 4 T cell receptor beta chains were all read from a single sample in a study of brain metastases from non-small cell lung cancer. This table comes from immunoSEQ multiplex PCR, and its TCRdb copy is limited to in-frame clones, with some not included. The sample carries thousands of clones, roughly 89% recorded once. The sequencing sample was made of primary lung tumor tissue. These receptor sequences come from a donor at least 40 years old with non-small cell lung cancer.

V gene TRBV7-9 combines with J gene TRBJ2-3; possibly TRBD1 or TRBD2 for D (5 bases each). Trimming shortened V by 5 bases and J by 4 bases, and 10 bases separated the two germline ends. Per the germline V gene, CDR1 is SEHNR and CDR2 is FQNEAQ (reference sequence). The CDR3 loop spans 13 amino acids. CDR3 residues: CASSPRGPDTQYF. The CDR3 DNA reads TGTGCCAGCAGCCCCCGGGGCCCAGATACGCAGTATTTT.

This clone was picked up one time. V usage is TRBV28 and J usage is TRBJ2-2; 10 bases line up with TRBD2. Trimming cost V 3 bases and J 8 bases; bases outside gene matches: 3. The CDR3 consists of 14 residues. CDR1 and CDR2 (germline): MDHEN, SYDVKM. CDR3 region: CASSLGLAQGELFF. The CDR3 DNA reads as TGTGCCAGCAGTTTGGGACTAGCGCAGGGGGAGCTGTTTTTT.

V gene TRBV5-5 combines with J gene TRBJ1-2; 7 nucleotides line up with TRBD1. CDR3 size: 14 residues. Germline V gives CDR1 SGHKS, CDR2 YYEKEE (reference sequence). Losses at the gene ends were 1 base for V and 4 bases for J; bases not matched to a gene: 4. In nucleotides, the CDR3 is TGTGCCAGCAGCTTGACAGGGGTGGCCTATGGCTACACCTTC. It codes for CASSLTGVAYGYTF.

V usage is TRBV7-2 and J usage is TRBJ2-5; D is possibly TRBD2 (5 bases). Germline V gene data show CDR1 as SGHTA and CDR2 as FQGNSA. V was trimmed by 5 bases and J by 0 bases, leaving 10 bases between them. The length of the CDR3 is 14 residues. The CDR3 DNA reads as TGTGCCAGCAGCACCGGACTGTACCAAGAGACCCAGTACTTC. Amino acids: CASSTGLYQETQYF.